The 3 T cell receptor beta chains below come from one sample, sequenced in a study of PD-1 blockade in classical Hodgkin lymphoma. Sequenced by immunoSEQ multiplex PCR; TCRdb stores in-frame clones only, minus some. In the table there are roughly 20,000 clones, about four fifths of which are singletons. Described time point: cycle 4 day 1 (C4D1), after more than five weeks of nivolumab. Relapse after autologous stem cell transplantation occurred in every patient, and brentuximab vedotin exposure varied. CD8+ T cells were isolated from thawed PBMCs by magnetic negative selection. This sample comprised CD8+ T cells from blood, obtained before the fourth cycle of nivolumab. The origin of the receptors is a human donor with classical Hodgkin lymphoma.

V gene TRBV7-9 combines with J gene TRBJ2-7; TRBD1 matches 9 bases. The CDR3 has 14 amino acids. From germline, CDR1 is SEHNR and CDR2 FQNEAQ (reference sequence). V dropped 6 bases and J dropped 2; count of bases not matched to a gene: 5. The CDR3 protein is CASRPRDRAYEQYF. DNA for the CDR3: TGTGCCAGCAGACCCCGGGACAGGGCCTACGAGCAGTACTTC.

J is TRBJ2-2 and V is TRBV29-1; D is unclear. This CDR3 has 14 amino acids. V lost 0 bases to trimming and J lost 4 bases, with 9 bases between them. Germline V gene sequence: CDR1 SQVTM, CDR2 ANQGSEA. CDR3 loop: CSVEDRQVTGELFF. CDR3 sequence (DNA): TGCAGCGTTGAAGACCGTCAGGTCACCGGGGAGCTGTTTTTT.

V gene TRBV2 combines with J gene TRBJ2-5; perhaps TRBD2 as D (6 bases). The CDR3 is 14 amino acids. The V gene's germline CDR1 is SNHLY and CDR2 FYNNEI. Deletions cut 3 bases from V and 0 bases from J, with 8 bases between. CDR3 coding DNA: TGTGCCAGCAGTGACAGGACTAACCAAGAGACCCAGTACTTC. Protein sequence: CASSDRTNQETQYF.